The 15 T cell receptor beta chains in this list originate from one sample, sequenced in a study of T cell responses to AZD1222 COVID-19 vaccine. Measured with immunoSEQ multiplex PCR; TCRdb has only the in-frame clones, and not every one. The profile covers approximately 150,000 clones, with about 90% appearing a single time and approximately 5.9% taken by the ten largest. The source material was peripheral blood, sampled 28 days after the second AZD1222 dose. The receptors shown here come from an adult who received the AZD1222 COVID-19 vaccine.

The CDR3 region has the DNA TGTGCCAGTAGTAGGCCCAGGGAAATCTACTATGGCTACACCTTC. Translating it yields CASSRPREIYYGYTF. V usage is TRBV19 and J usage is TRBJ1-2, with a possible D match to TRBD1 (5 bases). CDR1 and CDR2 (germline): LNHDA, SQIVND (reference sequence). CDR3 length equals 15 residues. V was trimmed by 4 bases and J by 3 bases, leaving 15 bases between them.

CDR3 region: CASVLTYTDTQYF. The CDR3 nucleotides are TGTGCCAGCGTCCTGACTTACACAGATACGCAGTATTTT. The chain recombines TRBV18 with TRBJ2-3; D unclear. V was shortened by 8 bases and J by 2 bases, with 11 bases between the two germline ends. Germline V gives CDR1 KGHSH, CDR2 LQKENI. This CDR3 has 13 residues.

V and J are TRBV5-1 and TRBJ2-6; D is unresolved. CDR3 length: 16 amino acids. Germline CDR1 reads SGHRS; CDR2 reads YFSETQ. V lost 4 bases, J lost 0 bases, and 11 bases lay in between. The CDR3 bases are TGCGCCAGCAGCCCCGACACGATCTCTGGGGCCAACGTCCTGACTTTC. Protein sequence: CASSPDTISGANVLTF.

The chain joins TRBV28 to TRBJ1-3; D is unresolved. Germline assignment: CDR1 MDHEN and CDR2 SYDVKM. The CDR3 loop spans 15 amino acids. V lost 2 bases and J 4 bases, leaving 12 bases between the germline ends. The CDR3 DNA is TGTGCCAGCAGTTTAGGGAAATCGGGAGGAAACACCATATATTTT. Translating it yields CASSLGKSGGNTIYF.

This sequence joins TRBV30 and TRBJ2-7; D gene uncertain. Trimming shortened V by 0 bases and J by 2 bases, and 11 bases separated the two germline ends. Germline CDR1 is GTSNPN and CDR2 is SVGIG (reference sequence). The CDR3 spans 14 residues. In DNA, the CDR3 is TGTGCCTGGAGTGTAGGCGGCGTTACCTACGAGCAGTACTTC. This codes for CAWSVGGVTYEQYF.

This chain joins TRBV5-1 and TRBJ1-4, with 9 positions matching TRBD1. The germline V gene encodes CDR1 SGHRS and CDR2 YFSETQ. Unmatched junction bases numbered 6, after V lost 4 bases and J lost 5 bases. The CDR3 spans 15 residues. CDR3 sequence: CASSTQTGGNEKLFF. CDR3 bases: TGCGCCAGCAGCACCCAGACAGGGGGGAATGAAAAACTGTTTTTT.

The rearrangement links TRBV2 to TRBJ2-2; D might be TRBD1 or TRBD2, each matching 5 bases. The ends were cut back, 7 bases at V and 5 bases at J, with 14 bases in the middle. CDR3 length: 14 amino acids. Germline loops: CDR1 SNHLY, CDR2 FYNNEI. CDR3 amino acids: CASIRELTTGELFF. In DNA form, the CDR3 reads TGTGCCAGCATCAGGGAGCTAACGACCGGGGAGCTGTTTTTT.

The chain has TRBV6-1 and TRBJ1-5; D might be TRBD1 (6 bases). The CDR3 is 14 amino acids. V dropped 3 bases and J dropped 3 bases, with 9 bases sitting between them. Germline CDR1 is MNHNS and CDR2 is SASEGT. CDR3 coding DNA: TGTGCCAGCAGTGATCGGACAGCCAATCAGCCCCAGCATTTT. This encodes CASSDRTANQPQHF.

The rearrangement joins TRBV6-6 to TRBJ1-1, with D maybe TRBD1 (5 bases). This CDR3 is 17 amino acids long. CDR1 is MNHNY and CDR2 is SVGAGI in the germline V gene (reference sequence). The V and J ends lost 5 bases and 5 bases respectively, with 24 bases between them. The CDR3 nucleotides read TGTGCCAGCAGTCCTTCAAGAGGGGCCGATCCTGGAACTGAAGCTTTCTTT. This gives the protein CASSPSRGADPGTEAFF.

This clone came up a few times. The CDR3, as DNA: TGTGCCAGCACCTGGCTCATCGGGAATGAGCAGTTCTTC. This translates into CASTWLIGNEQFF. The genes are TRBV12-3 or TRBV12-4 and TRBJ2-1; D not certain. V was trimmed by 7 bases and J by 7 bases, leaving 14 bases between them. This CDR3 is built from 13 residues.

The V gene is TRBV12-1, the J gene TRBJ2-5; the table calls TRBD1, which could not be checked here. TRBV12-1 is a documented pseudogene. There are 12 residues in the CDR3. CDR3 nucleotides: TGTGCCAGCCACAAAATCGTCGAGACCCAGTACTTC. Translating gives CASHKIVETQYF.

This chain joins TRBV6-2 or TRBV6-3 and TRBJ2-7, with no clear D. Trimming removed 6 bases at V and 5 bases at J, with 17 bases between. This CDR3 contains 14 residues. CDR1 and CDR2 (germline): MNHEY, SVGEGT. The CDR3 nucleotides read TGTGCCAGCAGCCCACCGCAGCAGTGGAACGAGCAGTACTTC. Encoded protein: CASSPPQQWNEQYF.

This chain uses TRBV28 with TRBJ1-5; no definite D call. The V gene lost 3 bases and the J gene lost 0 bases, with 12 bases spanning the gap. This CDR3 has 16 amino acids. The germline V gene has CDR1 MDHEN and CDR2 SYDVKM. The CDR3 DNA reads as TGTGCCAGCAGTTTTTTGGGCTCCGATAGCAATCAGCCCCAGCATTTT. It is translated as CASSFLGSDSNQPQHF.

This chain uses TRBV7-2 with TRBJ2-4, with 7 bases matching TRBD2. The V gene's germline CDR1 is SGHTA and CDR2 FQGNSA. The CDR3 length is 14 residues. J gave up 12 bases and V 1 base, and 9 bases lay outside the gene matches. Written as DNA, the CDR3 is TGTGCCAGCAGCTTAGATTCGGCTAGCGGATCTCAGTACTTC. Translating gives CASSLDSASGSQYF.

The V gene is TRBV19, the J gene TRBJ1-2; D unclear. The V gene lost 3 bases and the J gene lost 0 bases, with 14 bases spanning the gap. The CDR3 covers 16 residues. Germline V CDR1 and CDR2: LNHDA, SQIVND (reference sequence). CDR3 sequence: CASSIERPATNYGYTF. The CDR3 coding sequence is TGTGCCAGTAGTATTGAGCGGCCAGCAACTAACTATGGCTACACCTTC.